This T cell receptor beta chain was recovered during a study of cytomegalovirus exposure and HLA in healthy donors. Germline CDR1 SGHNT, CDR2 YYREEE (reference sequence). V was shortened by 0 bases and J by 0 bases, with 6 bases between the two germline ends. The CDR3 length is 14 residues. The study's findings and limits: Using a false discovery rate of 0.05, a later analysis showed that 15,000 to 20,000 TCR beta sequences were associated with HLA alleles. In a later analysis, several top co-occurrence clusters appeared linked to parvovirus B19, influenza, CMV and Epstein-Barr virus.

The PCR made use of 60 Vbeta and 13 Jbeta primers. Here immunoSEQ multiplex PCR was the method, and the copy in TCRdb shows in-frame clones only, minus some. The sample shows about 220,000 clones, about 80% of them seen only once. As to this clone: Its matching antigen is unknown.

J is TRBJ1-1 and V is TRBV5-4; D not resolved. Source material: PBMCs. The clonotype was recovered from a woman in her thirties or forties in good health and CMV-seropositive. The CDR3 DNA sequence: TGTGCCAGCAGCTTGGGCGGGGTGAACACTGAAGCTTTCTTT. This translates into CASSLGGVNTEAFF.